The 24 T cell receptor beta chains below come from one sample, sequenced in a study of identical twins. A single record per CDR3 protein comes from TCRdb applying MiXCR to the 5' RACE reads. Counted here are nearly 650,000 distinct CDR3 sequences, about 7.6% occurring once; the ten biggest clones make up 1.6%. The sample was also reused in another study, on yellow fever vaccine responses in identical twins.

Sequencing input: PBMCs. These receptors were obtained from a woman between 18 and 30 years old in good health.

The chain employs TRBV12-3 or TRBV12-4 and TRBJ2-1, with D possibly being TRBD1 (6 bases). The CDR3 has 13 residues. The V and J ends lost 4 bases and 6 bases respectively, with 10 bases between them. As DNA, the CDR3 is TGTGCCAGCAGTTCCCTGGACAGCAATGAGCAGTTCTTC. This codes for CASSSLDSNEQFF.

The rearrangement links TRBV27 to TRBJ2-5, with D possibly being TRBD1 or TRBD2 (5 bases each). The germline CDR1 and CDR2 sequences are MNHEY and SMNVEV (reference sequence). Trimming removed 5 bases from V and 5 bases from J, with 15 bases in between. The CDR3 consists of 14 residues. CDR3 nucleotide sequence: TGTGCCAGCAGTCCCCAGCCCTGGGGGGAGACCCAGTACTTC. Protein sequence: CASSPQPWGETQYF.

A few counts support this clonotype. This chain connects TRBV3-1 to TRBJ2-3, with D maybe TRBD2 (6 bases). Germline V gene data show CDR1 as LGHDT and CDR2 as YNNKEL (reference sequence). The CDR3 has 17 residues. V lost 5 bases to trimming and J lost 1 base, with 19 bases between them. CDR3 amino acids: CASSFGSDYRRTDTQYF. The CDR3 bases are TGTGCCAGCAGCTTCGGGTCGGACTACCGACGCACAGATACGCAGTATTTT.

In this sample, this clonotype turned up many times. This rearrangement joins TRBV28 to TRBJ2-7, with D perhaps matching TRBD1 (6 bases). Trimming left V 11 bases short and J 0 bases short, with 14 bases between. The germline V gene encodes CDR1 MDHEN and CDR2 SYDVKM. The CDR3 has 13 residues. CDR3 DNA: TGTGCCTGGGGGCGGATGAGCTCCTACGAGCAGTACTTC. Its translation: CAWGRMSSYEQYF.

The V and J genes are TRBV29-1 and TRBJ2-1; 8 positions agree with TRBD2. CDR3 size: 13 residues. The ends lost 5 bases at V and 12 bases at J; junction bases unmatched: 12. Germline V lookup: CDR1 SQVTM, CDR2 ANQGSEA. The CDR3 nucleotides read TGCAGCGTTCGAGCGGGGGCCGAGGGAGGGCAGTTCTTC. Residues: CSVRAGAEGGQFF.

The genes are TRBV12-3 or TRBV12-4 and TRBJ2-6; the D gene is possibly TRBD2 (7 bases). This CDR3 comprises 17 residues. Deletions cut 4 bases from V and 1 base from J, with 14 bases between. The CDR3 spells CASSWEGGGSGANVLTF. The CDR3 bases are TGTGCCAGCAGTTGGGAGGGGGGGGGATCTGGGGCCAACGTCCTGACTTTC.

This clonotype occurred many times. The CDR3 is CASSVVDVPTDTQYF. CDR3 DNA: TGTGCCAGCAGCGTAGTGGACGTCCCTACAGATACGCAGTATTTT. This rearrangement joins TRBV9 to TRBJ2-3; D is unresolved. In germline, CDR1 is SGDLS, CDR2 YYNGEE. With 0 bases removed from V and 3 bases from J, the gap between germline ends came to 11 bases. The CDR3 sequence is 15 residues long.

J is TRBJ2-3 and V is TRBV5-1; maybe TRBD2 (5 bases). V lost 6 bases to trimming and J lost 0 bases, with 11 bases between them. CDR3 size: 14 residues. In germline, CDR1 is SGHRS, CDR2 YFSETQ. The CDR3 is CASTEGSSTDTQYF. DNA for the CDR3: TGCGCCAGCACCGAGGGATCTAGCACAGATACGCAGTATTTT.

Ten or more counts support this clonotype. The chain has TRBV10-3 and TRBJ2-3; D is possibly TRBD1 (6 bases). Germline CDR1 ENHRY, CDR2 SYGVKD. The CDR3 length is 15 residues. Trimming cost V 1 base and J 0 bases, with 8 bases left between them. In nucleotides, the CDR3 is TGTGCCATCAGTGAGTGGGACACTAGCACAGATACGCAGTATTTT. Protein sequence: CAISEWDTSTDTQYF.

The V gene is TRBV2, the J gene TRBJ2-7; D perhaps matches TRBD2 (6 bases). The germline CDR1 and CDR2 sequences are SNHLY and FYNNEI. The V end lost 3 bases, the J end lost 2 bases, and 11 bases lay between the germline ends. This CDR3 has 14 amino acids. The CDR3 sequence is CASSERGWPYEQYF. Written as DNA, the CDR3 is TGTGCCAGCAGTGAGCGGGGATGGCCCTACGAGCAGTACTTC.

The V and J genes are TRBV20-1 and TRBJ2-1; maybe TRBD1 (6 bases). The V gene lost 2 bases and the J gene lost 9 bases, with 11 bases spanning the gap. CDR3 length: 12 residues. CDR1 is DFQATT, CDR2 SNEGSKA, per germline (reference sequence). This chain's CDR3 is CSARRGFGEQFF. The DNA of the CDR3 is TGCAGTGCTAGAAGGGGGTTCGGTGAGCAGTTCTTC.

This clonotype appeared a few times. The rearrangement joins TRBV15 to TRBJ2-3, with 8 bases identical to TRBD2. CDR1 LNHNV and CDR2 YYDKDF come from the germline V gene (reference sequence). The CDR3 extends over 15 amino acids. Germline trimming cut 1 base from V and 5 bases from J; bases unmatched to any gene: 5. CDR3 DNA: TGTGCCACCAGCAGAGTCGCGGGAGGTTTAGATACGCAGTATTTT. It yields the protein CATSRVAGGLDTQYF.

This clonotype was detected ten times or more. The rearrangement joins TRBV28 to TRBJ2-3, with 10 nucleotides matching TRBD2. V was clipped by 6 bases and J by 3 bases; unmatched bases: 9. Germline V gene lookup returns CDR1 MDHEN and CDR2 SYDVKM. The CDR3 loop spans 16 amino acids. CDR3 protein: CASSPSTSGMTDTQYF. For the CDR3, the DNA is TGTGCCAGCAGCCCGTCTACTAGCGGGATGACAGATACGCAGTATTTT.

This clonotype showed up many times. The V gene is TRBV3-1, the J gene TRBJ1-1; no reliable D call. This CDR3 has 13 residues. The germline V gene encodes CDR1 LGHDT and CDR2 YNNKEL (reference sequence). V dropped 1 base and J dropped 1 base, with 4 bases sitting between them. This CDR3 is CASSQVPNTEAFF. CDR3 in DNA: TGTGCCAGCAGCCAAGTTCCGAACACTGAAGCTTTCTTT. Full variable domain (rest looked up from reference TRBV3-1 and TRBJ1-1): DTAVSQTPKYLVTQMGNDKSIKCEQNLGHDTMYWYKQDSKKFLKIMFSYNNKELIINETVPNRFSPKSPDKAHLNLHINSLELGDSAVYFCASSQVPNTEAFFGQGTRLTVV.

This clonotype has a handful of counts. The chain joins TRBV4-1 to TRBJ2-7; 10 nucleotides align to TRBD2. The germline V gene encodes CDR1 MGHRA and CDR2 YSYEKL. The CDR3 loop spans 19 amino acids. V gave up 0 bases and J gave up 3 bases; unmatched junction bases: 14. CDR3 in amino acids: CASSQEGLGVTSGIYEQYF. The CDR3 DNA reads TGCGCCAGCAGCCAAGAGGGTCTCGGGGTAACTAGCGGGATCTACGAGCAGTACTTC.

The V and J genes are TRBV5-1 and TRBJ2-3; 8 nucleotides agree with TRBD2. Germline lookup yields CDR1 SGHRS and CDR2 YFSETQ. This CDR3 spans 16 amino acids. After removal of 4 bases from V and 6 bases from J, the junction contained 13 bases not matched to a gene. CDR3 in DNA: TGCGCCAGCAGCCCGGGAGGGGACATCGCATGGGATACGCAGTATTTT. Translating it yields CASSPGGDIAWDTQYF.

This clonotype showed up many times. The chain is built from TRBV12-3 or TRBV12-4 and TRBJ2-5; 8 nucleotides align to TRBD2. The CDR3 loop spans 16 amino acids. V gave up 0 bases and J gave up 2 bases; unmatched junction bases: 5. The CDR3 DNA reads as TGTGCCAGCAGTTTAGCGGCGGGAGGAGTTCAAGAGACCCAGTACTTC. Translated: CASSLAAGGVQETQYF.

The table lists this clonotype with many counts. The chain employs TRBV12-3 or TRBV12-4 and TRBJ2-1; D may be TRBD2 (5 bases). There are 15 residues in the CDR3. Trimming stripped 5 bases from V and 8 bases from J, with 19 bases between. CDR3 DNA sequence: TGTGCCAGCAGTCCCCGAGGGTATTCACAACATGAGCAGTTCTTC. Its translation is CASSPRGYSQHEQFF.

V and J are TRBV19 and TRBJ1-1; possibly TRBD1 for D (6 bases). Germline lookup yields CDR1 LNHDA and CDR2 SQIVND (reference sequence). V lost 10 bases to trimming and J lost 6 bases, with 15 bases between them. The CDR3 length is 12 residues. Here the CDR3 reads CATQGFAAEAFF. The CDR3, as DNA: TGTGCCACTCAGGGGTTCGCGGCTGAAGCTTTCTTT.

This clonotype was found many times. The CDR3 protein is CASTTLDRTRSYGYTF. The CDR3 nucleotides are TGTGCCAGCACCACCTTGGACAGGACGAGGAGCTATGGCTACACCTTC. The J gene is TRBJ1-2, the V gene TRBV6-1, with 7 bases that match TRBD1. CDR1 is MNHNS, CDR2 SASEGT, per germline. This CDR3 region has 16 residues. V gave up 7 bases and J gave up 4 bases; unmatched junction bases: 15.

The V call is TRBV6-5, the J call TRBJ2-6, with 10 bases that match TRBD1. This CDR3 region has 17 residues. Trimming removed 4 bases from V and 3 bases from J; junction bases left unmatched: 6. The germline V gene encodes CDR1 MNHEY and CDR2 SVGAGI. CDR3 residues: CASSSLTGGSGANVLTF. Written as DNA, the CDR3 is TGTGCCAGCAGTTCTCTGACAGGGGGCAGTGGGGCCAACGTCCTGACTTTC.

Remarks on this clonotype: One junction end disagrees with the germline gene, perhaps due to a read error. The rearrangement links TRBV2 to TRBJ2-5, with D unresolved. CDR1 SNHLY and CDR2 FYNNEI come from the germline V gene. The CDR3 has 11 residues. CDR3 coding DNA: TGTGCCAGCAGTGAACAAGAGACCCGGTACTTC. It specifies CASSEQETRYF.

The genes are TRBV5-1 and TRBJ2-1, with TRBD1 matching 8 bases. The CDR3 has 15 amino acids. Germline CDR1 SGHRS, CDR2 YFSETQ. The ends lost 1 base at V and 2 bases at J; junction bases unmatched: 2. The CDR3 loop is CASSLTGGTYNEQFF. The DNA of the CDR3 is TGCGCCAGCAGCTTGACAGGGGGGACCTACAATGAGCAGTTCTTC.

V gene TRBV5-1 combines with J gene TRBJ2-3, with a weak D call TRBD2 (5 bases). CDR3 length: 15 residues. Looked up from germline, CDR1 is SGHRS and CDR2 is YFSETQ. V lost 4 bases and J lost 4, with 16 bases in between. CDR3 region: CASSTTSLESDTQYF. The CDR3 DNA reads as TGCGCCAGCAGCACCACATCACTAGAATCAGATACGCAGTATTTT.